This T cell receptor beta chain was retrieved from a study of sequential checkpoint blockade in melanoma (dated by TCRdb to between 2018 and 2021). About the investigation overall: Patients were assigned by 1:1 randomization to either first-line nivolumab followed by ipilimumab (arm A) or ipilimumab followed by nivolumab (arm B). Both trial sequences were followed by maintenance nivolumab. Overall study results and their limits: The model for predicting response that combines TCR metrics with mutation burden needs to be validated in larger, independent patient cohorts.

Looking up the germline V gene yields CDR1 MNHEY and CDR2 SVGAGI. The CDR3 spans 12 residues, from the cysteine through the phenylalanine. CDR3 DNA only is kept here, 36 bases in frame from base 1. Ends trimmed: V by 2 bases, J by 7 bases; bases unmatched to a gene: 2. TCRbeta CDR3 regions were immunosequenced from genomic DNA with the immunoSEQ Assay. Prior to high-throughput sequencing, genomic DNA was amplified by bias-controlled multiplex PCR. The authors' pipeline ran thus. To quantify the absolute abundance of each unique TCRbeta CDR3 region, the sequences were collapsed and filtered. Clonality, defined as 1 minus Pielou's evenness, was calculated using productive rearrangements only. Clones with significantly greater frequencies in on-treatment versus baseline samples were identified using a previously published method. The clones in this table, taken by TCRdb from immuneACCESS, are in-frame only. Not every clone is retained; where verified, under half of the shortfall comes from an unresolved V gene, and the cause of the rest is unknown. The D gene and trimming were derived from the DNA, and the V and J assignments and clone size from that table. Within this sample are under 20,000 clones, with around 80% of them counted one time only. 10% to 15% of the sample is in the top ten clones.

Comments on this clone: The antigen this receptor binds is unknown. No base-level quality is on record; no much larger clone is a single base apart.

Interpreted using the paper, the treatment or condition label stands for: randomized to nivolumab then ipilimumab (arm A) or the reverse (arm B). Prior DNA-damaging chemotherapy had not been received by any trial patient. Thawed PBMCs were sorted on a FACS Aria II flow cytometer to isolate live CD3+CD8+ cells negative for CD19 and CD56. CheckMate 064, a randomized, open-label phase II trial of sequential checkpoint blockade, was the source of the samples, all of which came from patients with melanoma. Peripheral blood mononuclear cells were collected by leukapheresis, purified with Ficoll-Paque, and frozen in human serum with 10% DMSO. Right after sorting, the blood CD3+CD8+ cells were verified to be >95% pure, and DNA extraction followed.

The chain was built from TRBV6-5 and TRBJ2-7; the junction holds 7 bases that match TRBD2. The sample here was CD8+ T cells sorted from blood (inferred from file names), taken from a patient given nivolumab and ipilimumab in sequence. This receptor was taken from a human donor with melanoma. The CDR3 has the sequence CASSYLGGEQYF. The DNA sequence is TGTGCCAGCAGTTACCTCGGGGGGGAGCAGTACTTC.